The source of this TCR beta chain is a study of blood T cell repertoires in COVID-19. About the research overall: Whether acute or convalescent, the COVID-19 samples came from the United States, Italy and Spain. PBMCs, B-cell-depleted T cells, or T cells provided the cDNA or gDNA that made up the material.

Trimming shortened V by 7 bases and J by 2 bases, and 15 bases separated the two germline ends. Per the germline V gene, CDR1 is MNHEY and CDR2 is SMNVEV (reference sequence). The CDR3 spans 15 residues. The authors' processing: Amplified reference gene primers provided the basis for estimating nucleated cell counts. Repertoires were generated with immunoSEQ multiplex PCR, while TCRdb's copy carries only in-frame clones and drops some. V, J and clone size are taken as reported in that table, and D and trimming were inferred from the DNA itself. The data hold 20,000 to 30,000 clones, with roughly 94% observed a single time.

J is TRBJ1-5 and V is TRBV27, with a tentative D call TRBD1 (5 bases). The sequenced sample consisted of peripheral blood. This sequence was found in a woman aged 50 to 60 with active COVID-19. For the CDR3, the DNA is TGTGCCAGCAACTTGGGCAGGGAGGGCAATCAGCCCCAGCATTTT. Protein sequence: CASNLGREGNQPQHF.